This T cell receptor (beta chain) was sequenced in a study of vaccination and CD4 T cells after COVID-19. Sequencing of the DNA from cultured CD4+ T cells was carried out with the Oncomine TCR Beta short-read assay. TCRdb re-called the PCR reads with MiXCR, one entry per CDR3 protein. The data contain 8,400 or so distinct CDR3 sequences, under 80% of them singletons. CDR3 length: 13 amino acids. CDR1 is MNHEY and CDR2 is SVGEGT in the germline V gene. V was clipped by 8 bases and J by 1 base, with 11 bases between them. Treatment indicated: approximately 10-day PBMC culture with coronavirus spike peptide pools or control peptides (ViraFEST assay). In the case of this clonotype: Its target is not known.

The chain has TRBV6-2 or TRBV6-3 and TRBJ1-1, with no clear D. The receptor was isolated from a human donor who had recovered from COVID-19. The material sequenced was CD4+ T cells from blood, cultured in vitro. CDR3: CASFESWNTEAFF. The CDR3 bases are TGTGCCAGCTTCGAGAGTTGGAACACTGAAGCTTTCTTT.